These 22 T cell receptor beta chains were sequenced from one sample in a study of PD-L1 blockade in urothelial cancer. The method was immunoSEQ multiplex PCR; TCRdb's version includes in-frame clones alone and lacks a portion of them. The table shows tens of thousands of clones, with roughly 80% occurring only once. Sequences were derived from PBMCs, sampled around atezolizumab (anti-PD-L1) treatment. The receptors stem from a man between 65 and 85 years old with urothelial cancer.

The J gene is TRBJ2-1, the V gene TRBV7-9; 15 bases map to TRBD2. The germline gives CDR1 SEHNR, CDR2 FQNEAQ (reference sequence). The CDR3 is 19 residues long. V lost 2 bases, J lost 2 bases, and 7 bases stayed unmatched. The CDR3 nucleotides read TGTGCCAGCAGCTTATATGGACTAGCGGGAGGGAGACCCTACAATGAGCAGTTCTTC. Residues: CASSLYGLAGGRPYNEQFF.

The CDR3 here is CASSLGSGLSMGQYF. CDR3 coding DNA: TGCGCCAGCAGCTTGGGGTCAGGTCTTTCGATGGGGCAGTACTTC. The V gene is TRBV5-1, the J gene TRBJ2-7; D ambiguous. The V gene's germline CDR1 is SGHRS and CDR2 YFSETQ. V lost 0 bases and J 9 bases, leaving 19 bases between the germline ends. The CDR3 totals 15 residues.

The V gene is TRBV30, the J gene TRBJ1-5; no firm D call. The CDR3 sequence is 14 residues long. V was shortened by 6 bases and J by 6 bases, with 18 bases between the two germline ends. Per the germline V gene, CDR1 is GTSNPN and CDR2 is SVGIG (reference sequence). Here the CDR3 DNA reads TGTGCCTGTGCTGACACTCCAAAAGGTCAGCCCCAGCATTTT. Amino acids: CACADTPKGQPQHF.

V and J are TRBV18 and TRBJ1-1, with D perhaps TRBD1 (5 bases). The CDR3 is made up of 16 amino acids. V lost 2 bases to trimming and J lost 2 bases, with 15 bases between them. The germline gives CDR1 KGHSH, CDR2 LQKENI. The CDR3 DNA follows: TGTGCCAGCTCACCATTGGGGGGGACGGGCAACACTGAAGCTTTCTTT. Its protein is CASSPLGGTGNTEAFF.

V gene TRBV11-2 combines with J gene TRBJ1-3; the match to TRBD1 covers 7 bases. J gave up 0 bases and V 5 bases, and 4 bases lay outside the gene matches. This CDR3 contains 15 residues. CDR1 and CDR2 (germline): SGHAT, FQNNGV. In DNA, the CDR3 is TGTGCCAGCAGCCCTGGGACAGTCTCTGGAAACACCATATATTTT. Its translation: CASSPGTVSGNTIYF.

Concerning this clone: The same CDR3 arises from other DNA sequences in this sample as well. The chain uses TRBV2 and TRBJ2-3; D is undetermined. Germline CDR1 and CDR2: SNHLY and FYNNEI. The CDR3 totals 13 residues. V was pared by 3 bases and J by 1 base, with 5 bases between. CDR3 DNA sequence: TGTGCCAGCAGTGAGCAGGGCACAGATACGCAGTATTTT. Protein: CASSEQGTDTQYF.

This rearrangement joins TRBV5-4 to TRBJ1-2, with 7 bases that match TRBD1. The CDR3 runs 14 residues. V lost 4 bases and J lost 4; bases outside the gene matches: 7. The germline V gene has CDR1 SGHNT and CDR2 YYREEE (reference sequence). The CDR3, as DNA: TGTGCCAGCAGCCATCGACAGGGAAGCTATGGCTACACCTTC. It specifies CASSHRQGSYGYTF.

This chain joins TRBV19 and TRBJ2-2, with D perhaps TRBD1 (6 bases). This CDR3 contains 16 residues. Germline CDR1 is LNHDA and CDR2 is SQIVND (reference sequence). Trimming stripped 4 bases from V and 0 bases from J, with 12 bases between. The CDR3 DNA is TGTGCCAGTAGTACCCCTCAGGGGACGAACACCGGGGAGCTGTTTTTT. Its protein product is CASSTPQGTNTGELFF.

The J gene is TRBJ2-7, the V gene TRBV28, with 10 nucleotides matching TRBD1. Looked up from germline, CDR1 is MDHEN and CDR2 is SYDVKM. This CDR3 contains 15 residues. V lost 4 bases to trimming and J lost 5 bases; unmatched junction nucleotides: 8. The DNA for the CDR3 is TGTGCCAGCAGTTCGCCGGGACAGGGGAAGGACGAGCAGTACTTC. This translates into CASSSPGQGKDEQYF.

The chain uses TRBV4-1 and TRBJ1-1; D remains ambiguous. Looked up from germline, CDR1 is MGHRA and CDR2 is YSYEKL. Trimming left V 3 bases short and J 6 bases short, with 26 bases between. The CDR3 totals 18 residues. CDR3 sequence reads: CASSQGASSGKSGPEAFF. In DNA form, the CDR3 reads TGCGCCAGCAGCCAGGGAGCGTCAAGTGGGAAATCGGGTCCTGAAGCTTTCTTT.

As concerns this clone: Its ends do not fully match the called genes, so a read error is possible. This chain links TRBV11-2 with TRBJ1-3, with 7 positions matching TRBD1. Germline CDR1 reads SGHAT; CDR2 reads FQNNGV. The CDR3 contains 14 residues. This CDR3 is CASRLDRAGNTIYF. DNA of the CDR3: TGTGCCAGCAGATTAGACAGGGCTGGAAACACCATATATTTT.

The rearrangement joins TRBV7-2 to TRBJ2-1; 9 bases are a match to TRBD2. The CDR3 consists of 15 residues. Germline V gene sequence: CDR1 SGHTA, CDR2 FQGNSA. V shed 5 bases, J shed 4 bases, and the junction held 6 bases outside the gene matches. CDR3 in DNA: TGTGCCAGCAGCCCCCGGCTAGCGGGGTACAATGAGCAGTTCTTC. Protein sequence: CASSPRLAGYNEQFF.

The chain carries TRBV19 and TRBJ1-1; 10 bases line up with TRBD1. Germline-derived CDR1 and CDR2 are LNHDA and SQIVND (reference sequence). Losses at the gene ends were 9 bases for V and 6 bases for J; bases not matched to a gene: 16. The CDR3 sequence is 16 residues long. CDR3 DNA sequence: TGTGCCAGCCGATCACCTCCCGGGACAGGGGAGTCTGAAGCTTTCTTT. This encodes CASRSPPGTGESEAFF. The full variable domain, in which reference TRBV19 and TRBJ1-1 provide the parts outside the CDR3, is DGGITQSPKYLFRKEGQNVTLSCEQNLNHDAMYWYRQDPGQGLRLIYYSQIVNDFQKGDIAEGYSVSREKKESFPLTVTSAQKNPTAFYLCASRSPPGTGESEAFFGQGTRLTVV.

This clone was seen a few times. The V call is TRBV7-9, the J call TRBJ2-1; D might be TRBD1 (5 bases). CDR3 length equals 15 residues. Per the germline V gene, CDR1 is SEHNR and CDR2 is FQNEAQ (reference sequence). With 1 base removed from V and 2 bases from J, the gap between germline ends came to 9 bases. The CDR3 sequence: CASSLGQGPYNEQFF. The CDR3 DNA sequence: TGTGCCAGCAGCTTAGGGCAGGGTCCCTACAATGAGCAGTTCTTC.

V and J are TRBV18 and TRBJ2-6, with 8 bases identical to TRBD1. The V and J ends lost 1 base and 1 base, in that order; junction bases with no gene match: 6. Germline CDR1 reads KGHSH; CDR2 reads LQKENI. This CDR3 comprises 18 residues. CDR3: CASSPLDRVQSGANVLTF. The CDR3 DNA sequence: TGTGCCAGCTCACCACTGGACAGGGTACAATCTGGGGCCAACGTCCTGACTTTC.

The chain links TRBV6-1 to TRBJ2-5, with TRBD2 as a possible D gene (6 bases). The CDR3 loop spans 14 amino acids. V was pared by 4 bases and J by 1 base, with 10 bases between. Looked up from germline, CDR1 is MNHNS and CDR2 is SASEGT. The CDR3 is CASSVGGIQETQYF. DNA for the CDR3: TGTGCCAGCAGTGTAGGCGGGATCCAAGAGACCCAGTACTTC.

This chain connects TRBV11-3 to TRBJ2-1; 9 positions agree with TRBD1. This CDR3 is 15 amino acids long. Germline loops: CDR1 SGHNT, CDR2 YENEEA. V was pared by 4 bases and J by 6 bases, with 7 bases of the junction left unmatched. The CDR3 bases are TGTGCCAGCAGCTCCGGGACAGGGTTCTTCAATGAGCAGTTCTTC. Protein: CASSSGTGFFNEQFF.

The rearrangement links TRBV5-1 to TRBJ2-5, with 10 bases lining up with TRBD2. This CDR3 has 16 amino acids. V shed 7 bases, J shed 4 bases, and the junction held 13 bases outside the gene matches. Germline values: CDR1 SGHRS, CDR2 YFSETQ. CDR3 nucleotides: TGCGCCAGCGAGGAGTCCCCTAGCGGGAGAGGAGAGACCCAGTACTTC. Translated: CASEESPSGRGETQYF.

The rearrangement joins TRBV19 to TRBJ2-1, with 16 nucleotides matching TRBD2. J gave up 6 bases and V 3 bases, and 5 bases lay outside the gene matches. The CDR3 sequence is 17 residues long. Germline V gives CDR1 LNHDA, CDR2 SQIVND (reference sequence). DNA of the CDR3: TGTGCCAGTAGTATCCCGGGACTAGCGGGAGGGGGCAATGAGCAGTTCTTC. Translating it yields CASSIPGLAGGGNEQFF. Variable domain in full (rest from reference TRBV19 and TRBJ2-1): DGGITQSPKYLFRKEGQNVTLSCEQNLNHDAMYWYRQDPGQGLRLIYYSQIVNDFQKGDIAEGYSVSREKKESFPLTVTSAQKNPTAFYLCASSIPGLAGGGNEQFFGPGTRLTVL.

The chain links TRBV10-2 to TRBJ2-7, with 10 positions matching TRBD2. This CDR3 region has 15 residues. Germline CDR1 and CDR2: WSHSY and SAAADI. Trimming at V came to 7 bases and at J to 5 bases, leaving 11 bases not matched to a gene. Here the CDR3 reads CASIPETSGNDEQYF. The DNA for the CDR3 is TGCGCCAGCATCCCAGAAACTAGCGGGAACGACGAGCAGTACTTC.

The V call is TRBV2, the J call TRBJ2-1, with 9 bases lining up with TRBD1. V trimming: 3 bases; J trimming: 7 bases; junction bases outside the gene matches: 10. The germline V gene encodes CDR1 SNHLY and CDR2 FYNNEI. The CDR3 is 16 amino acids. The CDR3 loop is CASSELGTGIVNEQFF. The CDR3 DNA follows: TGTGCCAGCAGTGAGTTAGGGACAGGGATAGTAAATGAGCAGTTCTTC.

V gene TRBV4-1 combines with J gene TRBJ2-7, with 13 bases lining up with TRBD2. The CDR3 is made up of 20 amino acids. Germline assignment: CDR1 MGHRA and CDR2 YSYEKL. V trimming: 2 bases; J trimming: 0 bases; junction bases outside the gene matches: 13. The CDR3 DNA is TGCGCCAGCAGCCAACGCCGTGGACTAGCGGGAGACATAAGCTCCTACGAGCAGTACTTC. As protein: CASSQRRGLAGDISSYEQYF.